Given below is one T cell receptor (beta chain) in context. The antigen is not known. The record originates from a study of a mutant IDH1 vaccine in newly diagnosed glioma. Looking at the study overall: Eight vaccinations were given in weeks 1, 3, 5, 7, 11, 15, 19 and 23. Prior therapy was radiotherapy, temozolomide, or both; most received both. Study findings and constraints: In 80% to 95% of patients, immune responses induced by the vaccine occurred.

Germline-derived CDR1 and CDR2 are MNHNY and SVGAGI (reference sequence). Trimming pared 4 bases from V and 3 bases from J, leaving 11 bases between. The CDR3 covers 14 residues. Some clones are missing from TCRdb's copy, which holds only in-frame ones; the method was immunoSEQ multiplex PCR. This table has 82,000 or so clones, approximately 85% appearing once. Time point indicated: week 23, last vaccination. Each dose delivered 300 ug of mutant IDH1 20-mer peptide subcutaneously with imiquimod. This material consisted of PBMCs, taken from a glioma patient whose treatment included an IDH1 peptide vaccine. The origin of this receptor is a young man with glioma. Some clones in this sample may be carry-over from other donors' samples. The rearrangement links TRBV6-6 to TRBJ2-3; a possible D gene is TRBD1 (6 bases). The CDR3 coding sequence is TGTGCCAGCAGTTTTACAGGGCAAACAGATACGCAGTATTTT. Protein product: CASSFTGQTDTQYF.